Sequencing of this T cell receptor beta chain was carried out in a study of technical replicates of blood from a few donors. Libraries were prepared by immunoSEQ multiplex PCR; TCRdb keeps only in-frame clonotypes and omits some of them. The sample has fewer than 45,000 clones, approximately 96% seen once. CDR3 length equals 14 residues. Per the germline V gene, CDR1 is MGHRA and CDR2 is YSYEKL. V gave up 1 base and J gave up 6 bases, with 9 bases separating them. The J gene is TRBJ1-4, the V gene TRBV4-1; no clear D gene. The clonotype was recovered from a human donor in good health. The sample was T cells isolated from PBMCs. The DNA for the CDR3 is TGCGCCAGCAGCCAAGGGCAGCGTGATGAAAAACTGTTTTTT. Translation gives CASSQGQRDEKLFF.